These T cell receptor beta chains were read from a single sample in a study of blood T cell repertoires in COVID-19. The method was immunoSEQ multiplex PCR; TCRdb's version includes in-frame clones alone and lacks a portion of them. The sample has fewer than 350,000 clones; 90% are singletons. The material sequenced was PBMCs or T cells enriched from blood (not recorded which). The source is a woman aged 25 to 45 with acute COVID-19. Each CDR3 is given with its conserved first and last residue. The D gene is left open where the match is weak. Part of the rows lack a size; the others show once, few, many or a class for expanded clones.

15 . TRBD1 TRBJ1-1 TRBV11-2 TGTGCCAGCAGCTTTGGGGACAGGGTCAACACTGAAGCTTTCTTT CASSFGDRVNTEAFF
13 few . TRBJ1-1 TRBV10-3 TGTGCCATCAGTGATCTACCAAACACTGAAGCTTTCTTT CAISDLPNTEAFF
16 . . TRBJ2-7 TRBV7-9 TGTGCAATCAGGCGAAAAAGGGGGTATGAGTCCTACGAGCAGTACTTC CAIRRKRGYESYEQYF
12 . . TRBJ2-7 TRBV28 TGTGCCAGCAGTTACCAGCGCTACGAGCAGTACTTC CASSYQRYEQYF
14 . . TRBJ1-4 TRBV7-9 TGTGCCAGCAGCTCCTATGTAACTAATGAAAAACTGTTTTTT CASSSYVTNEKLFF
12 . . TRBJ1-5 TRBV6-2/TRBV6-3 TGTGCCAGCAGTTCGGGTGGCCAGCCCCAGCATTTT CASSSGGQPQHF
15 . TRBD2 TRBJ2-1 TRBV4-1 TGCGCCAGCAGCCTGGGGACTAGCGGTTTCAATGAGCAGTTCTTC CASSLGTSGFNEQFF
14 few . TRBJ2-7 TRBV11-2 TGTGCCAGCAGCTTATCCAAGGGGACCTACGAGCAGTACTTC CASSLSKGTYEQYF
13 many . TRBJ2-4 TRBV25-1 TGTGCCAGCAGTTCGGGGTTTGCGAACATTCAGTACTTC CASSSGFANIQYF
15 . . TRBJ2-7 TRBV11-1 TGTGCCAGCAGCTTAAGGGACTTCGGAGGATACGAGCAGTACTTC CASSLRDFGGYEQYF
15 . TRBD2 TRBJ2-5 TRBV7-2 TGTGCCAGCAGCTTGGCTGGGATAGCGGGAGAGACCCAGTACTTC CASSLAGIAGETQYF
12 . . TRBJ2-5 TRBV4-1 TGCGCCAGTCGGGATGAACAAGAGACCCAGTACTTC CASRDEQETQYF
17 . TRBD2 TRBJ2-1 TRBV27 TGTGCCAGCAGTTTATCCATGGGACTAGCGAGTTACAATGAGCAGTTCTTC CASSLSMGLASYNEQFF
13 . . TRBJ1-2 TRBV7-9 TGTGCCAGCAGCTTAAAAGTCTGGGCAGAAAACACCTTC CASSLKVWAENTF
15 . . TRBJ1-5 TRBV28 TGTGCCAGCAACTTTATGGGCGTGTTGAATCAGCCCCAGCATTTT CASNFMGVLNQPQHF
13 . . TRBJ2-1 TRBV21-1 TGTGCCAGCAGCGTATGGCGGGGCAATGAGCAGTTCTTC CASSVWRGNEQFF
14 . TRBD2 TRBJ2-1 TRBV6-4 TGTGCCAGCAAAAAAGAAGCGGGGTGGGATGAGCAGTTCTTC CASKKEAGWDEQFF
15 . . TRBJ2-4 TRBV28 TGTGCCAGCAGTACCCCCGGACCTAAGGGAGACATTCAGTACTTC CASSTPGPKGDIQYF
18 . TRBD1 TRBJ2-6 TRBV4-2 TGTGCCAGCAGCTCACGGACAGGGAGATTAAAGGGGGCCAACGTCCTGACTTTC CASSSRTGRLKGANVLTF
14 . TRBD2 TRBJ2-7 TRBV28 TGTGCCAGCAGTATAGCGGGAGAGACCTACGAGCAGTACTTC CASSIAGETYEQYF
13 . . TRBJ1-4 TRBV2 TGTGCCAGCAGGGGCGACTACATCGAAAAACTGTTTTTT CASRGDYIEKLFF
14 . . TRBJ2-1 TRBV2 TGTGCCAGCAGTGTACGTACAGGGATGAATGAGCAGTTCTTC CASSVRTGMNEQFF
15 . TRBD2 TRBJ2-1 TRBV19 TGTGCCAGTACCCGGACTAGCCACACCGACAATGAGCAGTTCTTC CASTRTSHTDNEQFF
12 once . TRBJ2-5 TRBV12-3/TRBV12-4 TGTGCCAGCAGTCCGGCGGGGGAGACCCAGTACTTC CASSPAGETQYF
15 . . TRBJ2-1 TRBV4-3 TGCGCCAGCAGCCACGACCGGGTCCGAAATAATGAGCAGTTCTTC CASSHDRVRNNEQFF
13 once TRBD1 TRBJ2-3 TRBV7-8 TGTGCCAGCAGCTTCCAGGGGGACGATACGCAGTATTTT CASSFQGDDTQYF
15 . . TRBJ2-1 TRBV6-4 TGTGCCAGCAGTAGCAGCCTCGACTTTTACAATGAGCAGTTCTTC CASSSSLDFYNEQFF
17 . TRBD2 TRBJ2-1 TRBV4-2 TGTGCCAGCAGCCAAGACCCGGGGACTAGCGGGGGGAATGAGCAGTTCTTC CASSQDPGTSGGNEQFF
11 . . TRBJ2-1 TRBV5-4 TGTGCCAGCACCTCCGGAGCGGAGCAGTTCTTC CASTSGAEQFF
12 . . TRBJ1-5 TRBV2 TGTGCTTCAAGGGGGATCAATCAGCCCCAGCATTTT CASRGINQPQHF
17 . . TRBJ1-6 TRBV14 TGTGCCAGCAGCCAAGATCCCCGAGGTTACTATAATTCACCCCTCCACTTT CASSQDPRGYYNSPLHF
14 . TRBD1 TRBJ1-2 TRBV11-1 TGTGCCAGCAGCTTAAGCACAGGGGGAAGTGGCTACACCTTC CASSLSTGGSGYTF
15 . . TRBJ1-1 TRBV11-1 TGTGCCAGCAGCTTCCCCAGGGGTATGAACACTGAAGCTTTCTTT CASSFPRGMNTEAFF
14 once TRBD2 TRBJ2-1 TRBV29-1 TGCAGCGTTGACTCTAGCGGGTCCTACAATGAGCAGTTCTTC CSVDSSGSYNEQFF
11 . . TRBJ1-2 TRBV30 TGTGCCTGGAGTGGCAGCTATGGCTACACCTTC CAWSGSYGYTF
14 . TRBD1 TRBJ1-2 TRBV6-5 TGTGCCAGCAGGCAGGGGGCGTGGGACTATGGCTACACCTTC CASRQGAWDYGYTF
11 . . TRBJ2-1 TRBV2 TGTGGGCCGTCTTCCTACAATGAGCAGTTCTTC CGPSSYNEQFF
15 . . TRBJ2-6 TRBV5-1 TGCGCCAGCAGCTTGCTTATCTCTGGGGCCAACGTCCTGACTTTC CASSLLISGANVLTF
14 few . TRBJ1-1 TRBV3-1/TRBV3-2 TGTGCCAGCAGCCCCGGAGGGTGGGACACTGAAGCTTTCTTT CASSPGGWDTEAFF
14 . TRBD1 TRBJ2-7 TRBV5-1 TGCGCCAGCAGCCGGGGACAGGGGGCCTACGAGCAGTACTTC CASSRGQGAYEQYF
13 . . TRBJ1-2 TRBV18 TGTGCCAGCTCACCAGGGGCGGACTATGGCTACACCTTC CASSPGADYGYTF
14 . . TRBJ2-5 TRBV15 TGTGCCACCAGCAGAGTTGGCGGGACAGAGACCCAGTACTTC CATSRVGGTETQYF